These T cell receptor beta chains were read from a single sample in a study of cytomegalovirus exposure and HLA in healthy donors. Method: immunoSEQ multiplex PCR; TCRdb's copy keeps in-frame clones and lacks some. Of 95,000 to 150,000 clones listed, around two thirds are singletons. The sequenced material came from PBMCs. The receptors stem from a woman in her thirties or forties in good health and CMV-seropositive. Both conserved end residues are part of each CDR3. A D gene is named only where the DNA matches it firmly. Some rows mark clone size as missing; the rest say once, few, many or name a class of expanded clone.

>TRBD1|few|TRBJ2-1|TRBV29-1
CSATGGSDNEQFF
TGCAGTGCAACAGGGGGCTCCGACAATGAGCAGTTCTTC
>-|once|TRBJ2-7|TRBV6-4
CASSDSGSTGHPESSYEQYF
TGTGCCAGCAGTGACTCCGGGTCGACGGGACACCCGGAATCTTCCTACGAGCAGTACTTC
>TRBD1|-|TRBJ1-5|TRBV6-1
CASSEATGEGPQHF
TGTGCCAGCAGTGAAGCGACAGGGGAGGGACCCCAGCATTTT
>-|-|TRBJ2-7|TRBV18
CASSPGGYEQYF
TGTGCCAGCTCACCAGGAGGCTACGAGCAGTACTTC
>-|-|TRBJ1-5|TRBV5-8
CASTRAGAGNQPQHF
TGTGCCAGCACGCGAGCAGGGGCCGGCAATCAGCCCCAGCATTTT
>-|-|TRBJ2-2|TRBV6-5
CASSYGLATNTGELFF
TGTGCCAGCAGTTACGGGCTAGCGACTAACACCGGGGAGCTGTTTTTT
>TRBD1|-|TRBJ2-7|TRBV11-2
CASSSTGTGWREQYF
TGTGCCAGCAGCTCCACCGGGACAGGGTGGAGGGAGCAGTACTTC
>-|few|TRBJ2-5|TRBV5-4
CASSHEAGELETQYF
TGTGCCAGCAGCCATGAAGCAGGGGAGTTGGAGACCCAGTACTTC
>TRBD1|-|TRBJ1-2|TRBV7-3
CASSPGTGLGYTF
TGTGCCAGCAGCCCCGGGACAGGGCTTGGCTACACCTTC
>TRBD1|-|TRBJ1-2|TRBV10-3
CAISERQGDDGYTF
TGTGCCATCAGTGAAAGGCAGGGGGATGATGGCTACACCTTC
>-|-|TRBJ1-2|TRBV28
CASSSSGHKVGGYGYTF
TGTGCCAGCAGTTCATCGGGACATAAGGTTGGGGGCTATGGCTACACCTTC
>TRBD1|-|TRBJ1-2|TRBV28
CASSSTGQGNYGYTF
TGTGCCAGCAGTTCGACCGGACAGGGGAACTATGGCTACACCTTC
>TRBD1|-|TRBJ2-7|TRBV27
CASAPDRTGTTYEQYF
TGTGCCAGCGCCCCTGATCGGACAGGGACAACCTACGAGCAGTACTTC
>TRBD1|-|TRBJ1-2|TRBV27
CASTLRGTGETLRGYTF
TGTGCCAGCACCCTACGGGGGACAGGGGAGACACTTAGGGGCTACACCTTC
>TRBD2|-|TRBJ2-1|TRBV4-1
CASSQDLAGGDREQFF
TGCGCCAGCAGCCAAGACCTAGCGGGGGGGGATCGTGAGCAGTTCTTC
>-|once|TRBJ2-3|TRBV15
CATSRAGASDTQYF
TGTGCCACCAGCAGAGCAGGGGCCTCAGATACGCAGTATTTT
>TRBD2|-|TRBJ2-3|TRBV6-1
CASSEEAGGTDTQYF
TGTGCCAGCAGTGAAGAAGCGGGGGGCACAGATACGCAGTATTTT
>-|-|TRBJ1-6|TRBV18
CASSPPGGDSPLHF
TGTGCCAGCTCACCACCGGGGGGGGATTCACCCCTCCACTTT
>TRBD1|-|TRBJ1-4|TRBV5-6
CASSFTPTGRRTNEKLFF
TGTGCCAGCAGCTTCACCCCGACAGGGAGACGGACTAATGAAAAACTGTTTTTT
>TRBD1|-|TRBJ2-1|TRBV2
CASRKTGTGVNEQFF
TGTGCCAGCAGGAAAACCGGGACAGGGGTGAATGAGCAGTTCTTC
>-|-|TRBJ1-2|TRBV28
CASSLPGGDYGYTF
TGTGCCAGCAGTTTACCGGGAGGGGACTATGGCTACACCTTC
>TRBD2|-|TRBJ2-1|TRBV10-3
CAISDSLAGGVEQFF
TGTGCCATCAGTGACTCACTAGCGGGGGGTGTTGAGCAGTTCTTC
>-|once|TRBJ2-7|TRBV13
CASSAPDSSYEQYF
TGTGCCAGCAGCGCACCTGACAGCTCCTACGAGCAGTACTTC
>-|-|TRBJ2-7|TRBV19
CASKEGYEQYF
TGTGCCAGTAAGGAGGGCTACGAGCAGTACTTC
>TRBD1|-|TRBJ1-1|TRBV19
CASSARQGSEAFF
TGTGCCAGTAGTGCCCGACAGGGCTCGGAAGCTTTCTTT
>-|-|TRBJ2-1|TRBV19
CASRSGQGSSEQFF
TGTGCCAGCCGGTCGGGGCAGGGGTCGAGTGAGCAGTTCTTC
>-|-|TRBJ1-1|TRBV11-3
CASSLVEGNYEAFF
TGTGCCAGCAGCTTAGTGGAGGGGAATTATGAAGCTTTCTTT
>-|-|TRBJ2-1|TRBV18
CASSPPLQGDEQFF
TGTGCCAGCTCACCACCGCTCCAGGGCGATGAGCAGTTCTTC
>TRBD2|-|TRBJ2-3|TRBV13
CASSLEGLAGGPKDTQYF
TGTGCCAGCAGCTTAGAAGGTTTAGCGGGGGGGCCTAAAGATACGCAGTATTTT
>TRBD2|-|TRBJ2-2|TRBV5-1
CASSKRTSGSGELFF
TGCGCCAGCAGCAAAAGGACTAGCGGCTCCGGGGAGCTGTTTTTT
>TRBD1|-|TRBJ2-7|TRBV5-1
CASSTGQGAYEQYF
TGCGCCAGCAGCACTGGACAGGGGGCCTACGAGCAGTACTTC
>-|-|TRBJ1-4|TRBV14
CASSQGAIEKLFF
TGTGCCAGCAGCCAAGGCGCGATTGAAAAACTGTTTTTT
>TRBD1|few|TRBJ2-7|TRBV13
CASSEQGATDYEQYF
TGTGCCAGCAGCGAACAGGGGGCGACTGACTACGAGCAGTACTTC
>-|-|TRBJ2-1|TRBV4-1
CASSHPGSKYNEQFF
TGCGCCAGCAGCCACCCCGGGAGCAAATACAATGAGCAGTTCTTC
>TRBD2|few|TRBJ2-1|TRBV29-1
CSGGLAGGYNEQFF
TGCAGCGGAGGACTAGCGGGGGGGTACAATGAGCAGTTCTTC
>-|-|TRBJ2-7|TRBV28
CASSSVVDEQYF
TGTGCCAGCAGTTCTGTCGTCGACGAGCAGTACTTC
>TRBD1|few|TRBJ1-1|TRBV5-1
CASSATGTGPNTEAFF
TGCGCCAGCAGCGCGACCGGGACAGGGCCGAACACTGAAGCTTTCTTT
>-|-|TRBJ1-2|TRBV27
CASTPDGTHRMGYTF
TGTGCCAGCACTCCGGACGGGACTCACCGAATGGGCTACACCTTC
>TRBD1|-|TRBJ1-1|TRBV10-1
CASRTPGQIMNTEAFF
TGCGCCAGCAGAACTCCGGGACAGATCATGAACACTGAAGCTTTCTTT
>TRBD2|few|TRBJ2-7|TRBV13
CASSLSRLAGGPGSYEQYF
TGTGCCAGCAGCTTATCAAGACTAGCGGGAGGCCCGGGATCCTACGAGCAGTACTTC
>-|-|TRBJ1-5|TRBV6-6
CASSYGQGGQPQHF
TGTGCCAGCAGTTACGGGCAGGGAGGTCAGCCCCAGCATTTT
>TRBD2|-|TRBJ2-3|TRBV12-5
CASGLPVLAGGWADTQYF
TGTGCTAGTGGTTTGCCCGTACTAGCGGGGGGTTGGGCAGATACGCAGTATTTT
>-|-|TRBJ1-1|TRBV19
CASSIYDTEAFF
TGTGCCAGTAGTATTTATGACACTGAAGCTTTCTTT
>TRBD2|-|TRBJ2-1|TRBV5-8
CASSPGTSGRGEQFF
TGTGCCAGCAGCCCCGGGACTAGCGGGAGGGGTGAGCAGTTCTTC